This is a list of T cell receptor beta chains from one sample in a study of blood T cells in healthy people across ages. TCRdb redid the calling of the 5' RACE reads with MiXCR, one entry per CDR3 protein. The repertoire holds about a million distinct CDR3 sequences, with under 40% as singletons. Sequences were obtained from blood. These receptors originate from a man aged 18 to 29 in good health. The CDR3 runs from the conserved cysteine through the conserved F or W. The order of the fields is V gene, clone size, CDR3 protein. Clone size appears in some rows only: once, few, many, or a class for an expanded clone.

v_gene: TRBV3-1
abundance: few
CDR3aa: CASSYSGLRNTEAFF

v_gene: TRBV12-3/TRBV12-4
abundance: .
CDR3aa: CASSLGDLLSQETQYF

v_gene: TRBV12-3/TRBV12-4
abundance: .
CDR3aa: CASRGLAGGDTGELFF

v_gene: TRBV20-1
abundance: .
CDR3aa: CSARTNREQYF

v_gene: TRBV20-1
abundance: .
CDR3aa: CSALGGLSTMNTEAFF

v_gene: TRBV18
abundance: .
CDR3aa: CASSPPAREGFSNQPQHF

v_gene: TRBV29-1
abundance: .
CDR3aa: CSVEGIQGSYNEQYF

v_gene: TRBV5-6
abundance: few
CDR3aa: CASSYSGTVNQPQHF

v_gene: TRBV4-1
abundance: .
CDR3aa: CASSQTWPGANVLTF

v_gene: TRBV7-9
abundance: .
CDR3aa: CASSQPGQGAMISSYNEQFF

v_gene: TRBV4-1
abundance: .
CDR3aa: CASSQDRDRGFVFHGYTF

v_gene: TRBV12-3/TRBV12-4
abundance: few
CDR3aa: CASRRSLGNQPQHF

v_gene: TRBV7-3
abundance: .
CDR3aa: CASSSDGQGANEKLFF

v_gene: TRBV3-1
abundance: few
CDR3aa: CASSQDLAGGLGETQYF

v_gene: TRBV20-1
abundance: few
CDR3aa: CATTDYGYTF

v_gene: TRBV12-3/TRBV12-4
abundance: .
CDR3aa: CASSLHNSNNSPLHF

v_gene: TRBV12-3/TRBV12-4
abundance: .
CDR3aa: CASSPTGGRRITEAFF

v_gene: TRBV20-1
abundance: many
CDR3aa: CSARIRLDTEAFF